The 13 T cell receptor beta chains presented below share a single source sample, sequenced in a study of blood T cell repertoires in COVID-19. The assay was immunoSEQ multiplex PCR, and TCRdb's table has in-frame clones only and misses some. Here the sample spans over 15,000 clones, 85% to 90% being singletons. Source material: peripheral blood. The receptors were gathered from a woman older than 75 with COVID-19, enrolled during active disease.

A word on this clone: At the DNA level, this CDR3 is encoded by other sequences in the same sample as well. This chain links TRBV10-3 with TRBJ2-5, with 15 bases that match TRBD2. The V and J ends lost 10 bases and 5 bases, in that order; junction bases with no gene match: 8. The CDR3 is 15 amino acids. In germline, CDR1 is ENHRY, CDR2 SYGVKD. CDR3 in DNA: TGTGCCACCAGGACTAGCGGGAGGGCGGGGGAGACCCAGTACTTC. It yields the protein CATRTSGRAGETQYF.

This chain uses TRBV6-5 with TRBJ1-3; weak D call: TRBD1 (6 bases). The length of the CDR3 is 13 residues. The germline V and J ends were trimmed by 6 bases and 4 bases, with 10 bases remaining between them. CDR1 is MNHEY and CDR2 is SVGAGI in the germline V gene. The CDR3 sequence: CASSRTGGNTIYF. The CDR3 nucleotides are TGTGCCAGCAGCCGTACAGGGGGAAACACCATATATTTT.

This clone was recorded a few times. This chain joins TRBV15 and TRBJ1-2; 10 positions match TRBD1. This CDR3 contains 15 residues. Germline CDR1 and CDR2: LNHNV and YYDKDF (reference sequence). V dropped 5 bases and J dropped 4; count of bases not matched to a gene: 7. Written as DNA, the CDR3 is TGTGCCACCAGCGCCGGGACAGGGGAACTCTATGGCTACACCTTC. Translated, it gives CATSAGTGELYGYTF.

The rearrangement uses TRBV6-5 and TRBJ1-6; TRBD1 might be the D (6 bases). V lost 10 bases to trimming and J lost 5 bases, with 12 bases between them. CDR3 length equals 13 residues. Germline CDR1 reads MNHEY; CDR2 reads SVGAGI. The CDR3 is CAISGGHNSPLHF. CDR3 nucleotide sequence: TGTGCCATCTCCGGGGGGCATAATTCACCCCTCCACTTT.

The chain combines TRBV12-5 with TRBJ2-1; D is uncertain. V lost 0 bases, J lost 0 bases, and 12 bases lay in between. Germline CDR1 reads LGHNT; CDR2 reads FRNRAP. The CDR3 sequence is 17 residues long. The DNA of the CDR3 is TGTGCTAGTGGTTTGGTACACGGTAGCTTCTCCTACAATGAGCAGTTCTTC. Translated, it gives CASGLVHGSFSYNEQFF.

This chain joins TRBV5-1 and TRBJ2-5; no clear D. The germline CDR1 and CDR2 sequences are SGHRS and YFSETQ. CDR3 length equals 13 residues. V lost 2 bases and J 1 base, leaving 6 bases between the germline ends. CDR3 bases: TGCGCCAGCAGCTTTAGCAGCCAAGAGACCCAGTACTTC. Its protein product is CASSFSSQETQYF.

Written as DNA, the CDR3 is TGTGCCAGCAGAGGACAGGGGGCTAGTGAAGCTTTCTTT. Residues: CASRGQGASEAFF. V is TRBV6-5 and J is TRBJ1-1, with 11 bases lining up with TRBD1. The V segment lost 6 bases and the J segment 7 bases; nucleotides outside the gene matches: 4. The CDR3 is made up of 13 amino acids. CDR1 and CDR2 from the germline V gene are MNHEY and SVGAGI.

For the CDR3, the DNA is TGTGCCAGCAGCCAGGGGACAGAAGAAAACACCATATATTTT. Its protein is CASSQGTEENTIYF. The V call is TRBV5-4, the J call TRBJ1-3; 7 bases match TRBD1. CDR1 SGHNT and CDR2 YYREEE come from the germline V gene (reference sequence). The CDR3 has 14 residues. V shed 4 bases, J shed 6 bases, and the junction held 7 bases outside the gene matches.

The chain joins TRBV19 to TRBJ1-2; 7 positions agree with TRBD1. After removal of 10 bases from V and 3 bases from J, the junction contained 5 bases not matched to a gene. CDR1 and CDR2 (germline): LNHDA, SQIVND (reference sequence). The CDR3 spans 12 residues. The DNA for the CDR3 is TGTGCCACCGAGGGACAGTACTATGGCTACACCTTC. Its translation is CATEGQYYGYTF.

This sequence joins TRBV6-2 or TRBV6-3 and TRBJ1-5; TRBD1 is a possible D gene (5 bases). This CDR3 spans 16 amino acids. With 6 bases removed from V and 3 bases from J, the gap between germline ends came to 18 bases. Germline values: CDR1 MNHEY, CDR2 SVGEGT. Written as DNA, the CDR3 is TGTGCCAGCAGCTCCCCGACAGAGTGGCCCAATCAGCCCCAGCATTTT. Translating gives CASSSPTEWPNQPQHF.

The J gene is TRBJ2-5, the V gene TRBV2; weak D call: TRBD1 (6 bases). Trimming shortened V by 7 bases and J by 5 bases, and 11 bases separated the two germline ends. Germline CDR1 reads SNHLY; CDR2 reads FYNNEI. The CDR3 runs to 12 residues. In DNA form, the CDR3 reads TGTGCCAGCACACAGGGACGGGAGACCCAGTACTTC. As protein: CASTQGRETQYF.

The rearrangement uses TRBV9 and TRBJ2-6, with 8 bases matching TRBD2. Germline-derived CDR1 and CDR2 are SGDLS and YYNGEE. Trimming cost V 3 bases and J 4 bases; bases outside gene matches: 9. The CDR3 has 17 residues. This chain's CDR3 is CASSDAREVGGANVLTF. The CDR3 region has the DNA TGTGCCAGCAGCGACGCGCGGGAGGTAGGAGGGGCCAACGTCCTGACTTTC.

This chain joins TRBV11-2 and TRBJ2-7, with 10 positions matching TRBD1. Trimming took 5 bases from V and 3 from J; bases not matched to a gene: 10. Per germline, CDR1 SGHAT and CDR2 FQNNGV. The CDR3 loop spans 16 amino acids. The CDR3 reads CASSLGRRTGGYEQYF. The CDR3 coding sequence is TGTGCCAGCAGCCTCGGTCGTCGGACAGGGGGCTACGAGCAGTACTTC.